The source of this T cell receptor beta chain is a study of radiation and T cells in renal cell carcinoma (dated by TCRdb to 2020 to 2022). Concerning the study at large: Samples came from a clinical trial, in which primary renal cell carcinomas received 15 Gy stereotactic body radiation therapy followed by nephrectomy 4 weeks later. A total of roughly 53 samples underwent TCR beta sequencing, made up of roughly 26 tumors and roughly 27 peripheral blood samples. Across all 55 or so samples, several million unique CDR3 nucleotide sequences encoding 2.5 million to 3 million unique CDR3 amino acid sequences were identified. Beyond this particular receptor, the publication reports: Top tumor clonotypes rose in blood from baseline to 2 weeks post-radiation, then contracted by 4 weeks, suggesting transient expansion of tumor-resident clones. Because the trial had a single-armed design, the trial could not examine how radiation dose or scheduling affected the TCR repertoire. Changes in the blood repertoire were not tracked past 4 weeks after treatment. No pretreatment tumor biopsies were available, so the baseline intratumoral presence of clonotypes could not be determined.

The CDR3 sequence holds 13 residues, the cysteine and phenylalanine included. Only the CDR3 part of the read is kept: 39 bases, read in frame from the first base. CDR1 is given as LNHDA and CDR2 as SQIVND, both from the germline V gene (reference sequence). The trim is 1 base for V and 2 bases for J, with a gap of 3 bases between the germline ends. The time point label corresponds to: blood 2 weeks post-SBRT. This specimen's treatment or condition label, interpreted: 15 Gy SBRT to primary tumor, nephrectomy 4 weeks later. Serial peripheral blood from radiation-treated patients was sampled at baseline, 2 weeks and 4 weeks after SBRT to track tumor-enriched clonotypes. All patients had renal cell carcinoma with clear cell pathology. The QIAamp DNA Blood Mini Kit (Qiagen) was used to prepare genomic DNA for TCR sequencing. Only samples passing all quality control checks were included in the analyses.

TCR beta libraries were generated from genomic DNA with the immunoSEQ kit, following the manufacturer's recommendations. For library preparation, a first multiplex PCR was performed with proprietary primers, followed by a second PCR in which unique barcodes were added, and bead cleanups were performed after each round. Each sample batch included a kit-provided positive control reaction and a negative control reaction. The final libraries were assessed on an Agilent 4200 TapeStation D1000 ScreenTape, pooled by volume, and quantified by qPCR. Sequencing was performed on an Illumina NextSeq500 using a MidOutput 150-cycle cartridge, with 156 Read1 cycles, 15 Index1 cycles, and the kit custom primers. The pooled library was loaded at about 0.98 pM, with an approximately 20% PhiX control spiked in. The paper's processing steps were these. Vendor-processed data were analyzed in R, and a clonotype was defined as all T cells sharing the same CDR3 nucleotide sequence. In the clone abundance analyses, frequencies were normalized to the 10,000 most abundant clones in each sample. Before analysis, public T cell clones were removed, and these numbered fewer than six per sample on average. Tumor-enriched clonotypes and baseline blood-enriched clonotypes were defined as those with an abundance difference of at least 32-fold between compartments. Clonotypes expanded or contracted between blood time points were identified with a beta-binomial differential abundance model. Tumor-blood repertoire similarity was measured with the Baroni-Urbani and Buser coefficient, and group comparisons used two-tailed Wilcoxon tests in R. The source is immuneACCESS, and TCRdb retained only in-frame sequences with V and J called. Part of the clones is not carried over; for the studies checked, unresolved V genes explain less than half of this, and the remainder is unexplained. The V and J calls and clone size were taken over from that table, and D and trimming were inferred from the DNA. This sample gives about 130,000 clones in total; approximately 80% of them show up just once. Of the sample, about 1.9% falls within the top ten clones.

This clone was counted between two and nine times. Its antigen is currently not known. No per-base quality is available; no much larger clone lies one base away. The sample in question was blood, obtained from a patient whose treatment included radiotherapy and nephrectomy. The chain uses TRBV19 and TRBJ1-5, with no confident D gene call. The sequence derives from a woman aged 60-75 years with renal cell carcinoma. The DNA sequence is as follows: TGTGCCAGTAGTATAGGGGGCAATCAGCCCCAGCATTTT. Translated, this gives CASSIGGNQPQHF.